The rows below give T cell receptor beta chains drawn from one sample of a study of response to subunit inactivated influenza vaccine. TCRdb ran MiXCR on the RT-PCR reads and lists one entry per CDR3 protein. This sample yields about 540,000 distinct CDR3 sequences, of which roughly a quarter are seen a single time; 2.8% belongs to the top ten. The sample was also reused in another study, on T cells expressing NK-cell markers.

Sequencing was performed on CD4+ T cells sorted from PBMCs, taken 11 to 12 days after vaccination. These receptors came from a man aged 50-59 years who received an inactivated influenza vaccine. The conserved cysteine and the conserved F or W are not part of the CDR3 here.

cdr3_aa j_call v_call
ASSTRTGGLVDGYT TRBJ1-2 TRBV5-1
ASRLPLIANEAF TRBJ1-1 TRBV12-2
ASSLQTGRNEKLF TRBJ1-4 TRBV12-3/TRBV12-4
ASSASRPRTHNEQF TRBJ2-1 TRBV12-3/TRBV12-4
ASSFSRGVAGGPGNEQF TRBJ2-1 TRBV27
SAGTSLSSYEQY TRBJ2-7 TRBV20-1
ASSPSSGRTNGYEQY TRBJ2-7 TRBV18
ASSRTGGIRETQY TRBJ2-5 TRBV7-2
ASSLARGGDNEQF TRBJ2-1 TRBV5-4
ASSERDGSNNSPLH TRBJ1-6 TRBV6-2/TRBV6-3
ASSTVWGLAGGRISDTQY TRBJ2-3 TRBV11-2
ASSSGREYQETQY TRBJ2-5 TRBV25-1
ASSLASGNTEAF TRBJ1-1 TRBV7-2
ASSLKSRAGEKLF TRBJ1-4 TRBV7-9
SAKSSIQNIQY TRBJ2-4 TRBV20-1
ASSLGLTSARGDEQY TRBJ2-7 TRBV12-3/TRBV12-4
ASSLAPGLVGVYQGRSGVGEQF TRBJ2-1 TRBV7-4
SANRGELYEQY TRBJ2-7 TRBV20-1
ASRTGTGVTDTQY TRBJ2-3 TRBV7-9
ASARGTSYNEQF TRBJ2-1 TRBV11-2
ASSERQGAAYEQY TRBJ2-7 TRBV2
SASGSYNEQF TRBJ2-1 TRBV29-1
ASSPEGQGVGNEQF TRBJ2-1 TRBV12-3/TRBV12-4
SAGGQGSPYEQY TRBJ2-7 TRBV20-1
ASRYGLADYNEQF TRBJ2-1 TRBV12-3/TRBV12-4
ASGKQGLRDEAF TRBJ1-1 TRBV5-6
GAISGLAKNIQY TRBJ2-4 TRBV20-1
SANPTGPNSPLH TRBJ1-6 TRBV20-1
SARSGRAENEQF TRBJ2-1 TRBV20-1
SASASGSLETQY TRBJ2-5 TRBV20-1
ATSGLAYNEQF TRBJ2-1 TRBV24-1
ASSQAGTGDNEQF TRBJ2-1 TRBV3-1
SVTSGGALDTQY TRBJ2-3 TRBV29-1